This T cell receptor beta chain originates from a study of tumor-infiltrating lymphocytes in primary liver carcinoma. Findings and limits, study-wide: Presence in all five tumor regions was observed for only about 7-25% of top clones. A significantly higher top-250-clone fraction was found in tumors than in blood (p = 0.039). Tumor-blood pairs (like tumor-adjacent pairs) overlapped less than tumor region pairs did.

Remarks on this clonotype: Its antigen remains unknown. At one boundary the junction diverges from the germline segment, which might be a read error.

Total RNA amounting to 450 to 550 ng was the source from which TCR beta cDNA was made with a constant-region primer. Libraries of TCR beta came from three nested multiplex PCR rounds with slightly modified ARM-PCR. The study ran its first two PCR rounds for roughly 10 cycles each, using TRBV1-TRBV30 forward primers and a C-beta reverse primer. Each CDR3 protein is one row after TCRdb ran MiXCR on the multiplex PCR reads. The repertoire holds approximately 73,000 distinct CDR3 sequences, about two thirds seen once, with roughly 13% in the top ten. Germline V CDR1 and CDR2: SGHAT, FQDESV (reference sequence). This CDR3 is 13 amino acids long. Between about 18 and 33 mg of unsorted bulk tissue served as the source from which RNA and DNA were co-extracted.

The origin of this receptor is a woman aged 60-75 years with primary liver carcinoma and hepatitis B virus infection. Sequenced input: liver tumor tissue from sampling region 4. Subset reported: tumor region T4, right-lateral pole. The chain employs TRBV11-1 and TRBJ2-7, with D perhaps TRBD1 (6 bases). DNA of the CDR3: TGTGCCAGCAGCTCCGGGGACATCTGCGAGCAGCACTTC. The encoded protein is CASSSGDICEQHF.